This T cell receptor beta chain was sequenced during a study of T cells in Graves' hyperthyroidism and ophthalmopathy. Regions amplified from RNA transcripts were the TCR beta CDR3 regions. The study used the HTBI primer set for a first-round RT-PCR of the TCR CDR3. In TCRdb, the multiplex PCR reads were re-called with MiXCR into one record per CDR3 protein. The sample gives approximately 300,000 distinct CDR3 sequences, around 20% of which show up once; about two fifths is in the top ten. Patients affected by ophthalmopathy presented a Clinical Activity Score of at least 3, a NOSPECS grade of at least 4, and disease duration below 3 months. Exclusion followed for patients with uncontrolled infection, other autoimmune disease, pregnancy or lactation. Trimming cost V 5 bases and J 3 bases; bases outside gene matches: 11. The CDR3 length is 16 residues. Germline lookup yields CDR1 MDHEN and CDR2 SYDVKM.

This clonotype was recorded many times. The material sequenced was blood. This TCR was sampled from a man aged 50 or older with Graves' ophthalmopathy. V is TRBV28 and J is TRBJ2-7; 9 bases align to TRBD2. The chain's CDR3 is CASSPSGREGRYEQYF. DNA for the CDR3: TGTGCCAGCAGTCCCTCGGGGCGGGAGGGCCGCTACGAGCAGTACTTC.